The 19 T cell receptor beta chains given below trace back to one sample, sequenced in a study of regulatory T cells in long-lasting Graves disease. Stated time point: newly diagnosed GD, antithyroid drugs for less than 3 months. From PBMCs, RNA was extracted and then used to make the TCR library. Libraries of TCR beta came from iRepertoire HTBI primers plus Arm-PCR of CDR3 regions. TCRdb analysed the multiplex PCR reads with MiXCR anew, one entry per CDR3 protein. Of about 620,000 distinct CDR3 sequences in the sample, 16% were seen once. These same records also appear under a second study, on T cells in Graves' hyperthyroidism and ophthalmopathy.

Sequenced here: peripheral blood mononuclear cells (PBMCs), sampled at new diagnosis, from a patient treated with antithyroid drugs. Receptors were obtained from a woman aged 25 to 45 with Graves disease.

This clonotype was picked up many times. Written as DNA, the CDR3 is TGTGCCAGCAGCGCACACGGGGCGAACCCCTACGAGCAGTACTTC. It specifies CASSAHGANPYEQYF. The chain links TRBV9 to TRBJ2-7, with D possibly being TRBD1 or TRBD2 (5 bases each). Germline values: CDR1 SGDLS, CDR2 YYNGEE. Trimming shortened V by 3 bases and J by 2 bases, and 15 bases separated the two germline ends. CDR3 length equals 15 residues.

This chain joins TRBV20-1 and TRBJ2-1; 9 nucleotides agree with TRBD2. V lost 5 bases and J lost 7; bases outside the gene matches: 9. The length of the CDR3 is 14 residues. In germline, CDR1 is DFQATT, CDR2 SNEGSKA (reference sequence). CDR3 loop: CSADAGGPGNEQFF. In nucleotides, the CDR3 is TGCAGTGCTGACGCGGGAGGGCCGGGGAATGAGCAGTTCTTC.

This clonotype was observed many times. The J gene is TRBJ1-2, the V gene TRBV28; no reliable D call. CDR1 MDHEN and CDR2 SYDVKM come from the germline V gene. The germline V and J ends were trimmed by 4 bases and 10 bases, with 10 bases remaining between them. The CDR3 length is 11 residues. Written as DNA, the CDR3 is TGTGCCAGCAGTTCATATATTGACTACACCTTC. Its translation: CASSSYIDYTF.

This clonotype has just a few counts. The rearrangement links TRBV5-5 to TRBJ2-5; 10 bases map to TRBD1. The trim removed 3 bases at V and 5 bases at J, leaving 10 bases unmatched. CDR1 is SGHKS and CDR2 is YYEKEE in the germline V gene (reference sequence). The CDR3 loop spans 16 amino acids. The CDR3 sequence: CASSSQSTGGRETQYF. The DNA for the CDR3 is TGTGCCAGCAGCTCGCAATCGACAGGGGGCCGGGAGACCCAGTACTTC.

This sequence joins TRBV12-3 or TRBV12-4 and TRBJ2-1; the D is unclear. The V end was cut by 6 bases, the J end by 0 bases, with 9 bases between. This CDR3 region has 14 residues. The CDR3 sequence: CASSATNSYNEQFF. Written as DNA, the CDR3 is TGTGCCAGCAGCGCAACCAACTCCTACAATGAGCAGTTCTTC.

This clonotype appeared a few times. This chain joins TRBV14 and TRBJ2-2; 7 nucleotides align to TRBD1. CDR1 is SGHDN and CDR2 is FVKESK in the germline V gene. V lost 2 bases to trimming and J lost 6 bases; unmatched junction nucleotides: 3. There are 14 residues in the CDR3. The CDR3 here is CASSQTGVPGELFF. CDR3 in DNA: TGTGCCAGCAGCCAAACAGGGGTGCCCGGGGAGCTGTTTTTT.

The sample holds many counts of this clonotype. The genes are TRBV11-2 and TRBJ2-7; the D gene is possibly TRBD2 (6 bases). Germline CDR1 is SGHAT and CDR2 is FQNNGV. The CDR3 extends over 14 amino acids. Trimming left V 3 bases short and J 5 bases short, with 14 bases between. The DNA for the CDR3 is TGTGCCAGCAGCTTCGTTAGCGGCACAAACGAGCAGTACTTC. As protein: CASSFVSGTNEQYF.

This clonotype was picked up many times. This chain uses TRBV11-2 with TRBJ2-7; TRBD2 matches at 8 bases. Trimming at V came to 0 bases and at J to 3 bases, leaving 7 bases not matched to a gene. The CDR3 loop spans 16 amino acids. Germline V gene lookup returns CDR1 SGHAT and CDR2 FQNNGV. In DNA form, the CDR3 reads TGTGCCAGCAGCTTAGACCATAGCGGGATTTTCTACGAGCAGTACTTC. As protein: CASSLDHSGIFYEQYF.

This clonotype was detected many times. This chain joins TRBV11-2 and TRBJ2-7, with 7 bases lining up with TRBD1. This CDR3 is built from 14 residues. The V gene's germline CDR1 is SGHAT and CDR2 FQNNGV. V lost 2 bases and J lost 6; bases outside the gene matches: 7. CDR3 loop: CASSLHQGVGEQYF. CDR3 nucleotide sequence: TGTGCCAGCAGCTTACACCAGGGGGTCGGCGAGCAGTACTTC.

This clonotype was seen just once. The CDR3 DNA is TGTGCCAGCAGCCACGGGACAGGGGTTAATGAAAAACTGTTTTTT. Translating gives CASSHGTGVNEKLFF. The chain links TRBV7-9 to TRBJ1-4; 10 bases align to TRBD1. The CDR3 runs 15 residues. Germline CDR1 is SEHNR and CDR2 is FQNEAQ (reference sequence). Trimming took 5 bases from V and 4 from J; bases not matched to a gene: 4.

V usage is TRBV7-3 and J usage is TRBJ2-1; the D gene could be TRBD1 or TRBD2 (7 bases each). V was shortened by 4 bases and J by 8 bases, with 18 bases between the two germline ends. The germline V gene encodes CDR1 SGHTA and CDR2 FQGTGA. CDR3 length equals 15 residues. The CDR3 nucleotides read TGTGCCAGCAGCTCCCGCGGGGCAGGGGGGGATGAGCAGTTCTTC. It is translated as CASSSRGAGGDEQFF.

This clonotype has ten or more counts. The V call is TRBV6-2 or TRBV6-3, the J call TRBJ2-7, with TRBD1 identical over 9 bases. The germline V gene encodes CDR1 MNHEY and CDR2 SVGEGT. With V trimmed by 6 bases and J by 3 bases, 9 bases remained unmatched. The CDR3 spans 15 residues. The CDR3 coding sequence is TGTGCCAGCAGCCGGCCCGGGACAGGGAACTACGAGCAGTACTTC. Protein: CASSRPGTGNYEQYF.

This clonotype came up a few times. The V and J genes are TRBV5-1 and TRBJ1-4; D is unresolved. Germline V gene sequence: CDR1 SGHRS, CDR2 YFSETQ. V was pared by 2 bases and J by 8 bases, with 10 bases between. This CDR3 region has 13 residues. The CDR3 nucleotides are TGCGCCAGCAGCTTAGCGACAAAGGAAAAACTGTTTTTT. This gives the protein CASSLATKEKLFF.

With respect to this clonotype: A much larger clone differs by one base, so this may be a read error. This CDR3 is missing its conserved last phenylalanine or tryptophan, likely due to a read error. The rearrangement joins TRBV20-1 to TRBJ1-4; TRBD1 aligns across 9 bases. The germline V gene encodes CDR1 DFQATT and CDR2 SNEGSKA (reference sequence). Trimming at V came to 1 base and at J to 8 bases, leaving 5 bases not matched to a gene. The CDR3 runs to 14 residues. The DNA for the CDR3 is TGCAGTGCTAGAGCGACAGGGGGAAAAGAAAAACTGTTTCTT. This translates into CSARATGGKEKLFL.

The chain recombines TRBV29-1 with TRBJ2-7; 7 bases fit TRBD1. The V segment lost 4 bases and the J segment 2 bases; nucleotides outside the gene matches: 11. From germline, CDR1 is SQVTM and CDR2 ANQGSEA. This CDR3 comprises 15 residues. The CDR3 DNA sequence: TGCAGCGTTGGGGTTTCGGGGACAGATCCCTACGAGCAGTACTTC. It yields the protein CSVGVSGTDPYEQYF.

This clonotype was picked up a small number of times. The chain uses TRBV3-1 and TRBJ1-3; weak D call: TRBD1 (5 bases). V was clipped by 0 bases and J by 0 bases, with 15 bases between them. The CDR3 covers 18 residues. Germline V gives CDR1 LGHDT, CDR2 YNNKEL (reference sequence). The CDR3 DNA reads TGTGCCAGCAGCCAAGAGGCCCAGGGATCCCACTCTGGAAACACCATATATTTT. Encoded protein: CASSQEAQGSHSGNTIYF.

J is TRBJ1-2 and V is TRBV7-9, with TRBD1 matching 9 bases. The V segment lost 5 bases and the J segment 3 bases; nucleotides outside the gene matches: 7. The germline V gene has CDR1 SEHNR and CDR2 FQNEAQ (reference sequence). The CDR3 contains 15 residues. CDR3 sequence reads: CASSRAGTGHYGYTF. CDR3 coding DNA: TGTGCCAGCAGCCGAGCCGGGACAGGGCACTATGGCTACACCTTC. The whole variable domain, filled in from reference TRBV7-9 and TRBJ1-2, reads DTGVSQNPRHKITKRGQNVTFRCDPISEHNRLYWYRQTLGQGPEFLTYFQNEAQLEKSRLLSDRFSAERPKGSFSTLEIQRTEQGDSAMYLCASSRAGTGHYGYTFGSGTRLTVV.

This clonotype was counted ten times or more. The V and J genes are TRBV11-2 and TRBJ2-5; D might be TRBD2 (5 bases). The V gene's germline CDR1 is SGHAT and CDR2 FQNNGV. The V end lost 5 bases, the J end lost 4 bases, and 14 bases lay between the germline ends. The CDR3 contains 14 residues. DNA of the CDR3: TGTGCCAGCAGCCGTTCCGGACTTGGAGAGACCCAGTACTTC. Its translation: CASSRSGLGETQYF.

J is TRBJ1-5 and V is TRBV30; D is unclear. There are 13 residues in the CDR3. From germline, CDR1 is GTSNPN and CDR2 SVGIG (reference sequence). The V end lost 5 bases, the J end lost 4 bases, and 12 bases lay between the germline ends. CDR3 in DNA: TGTGCCTGGGCGGCGGGCGCGAATCAGCCCCAGCATTTT. Amino acids: CAWAAGANQPQHF. Combining the CDR3 with reference TRBV30 and TRBJ1-5 gives the whole variable domain SQTIHQWPATLVQPVGSPLSLECTVEGTSNPNLYWYRQAAGRGLQLLFYSVGIGQISSEVPQNLSASRPQDRQFILSSKKLLLSDSGFYLCAWAAGANQPQHFGDGTRLSIL.